This T cell receptor (beta chain) was recorded in a study of CD4 T cells in relation to SARS-CoV-2 and coronaviruses. Sequencing used immunoSEQ multiplex PCR; TCRdb keeps in-frame clones, though not all of them. The sample has about 39,000 clones, approximately 80% seen once. The CDR3 totals 13 residues. Trimming left V 6 bases short and J 5 bases short, with 13 bases between. In germline, CDR1 is MNHEY, CDR2 SMNVEV (reference sequence). Regarding this clone: Its antigen is currently unknown.

The gene calls are TRBV27 and TRBJ2-5, with a possible D match to TRBD1 (5 bases). The specimen was memory CD4+ T cells from PBMCs, cultured in vitro. This clonotype was sampled from an adult with COVID-19. Here the CDR3 DNA reads TGTGCCAGCAGCCTCCAGGGTCTCGAGACCCAGTACTTC. Translated, it gives CASSLQGLETQYF.